Following are 30 T cell receptor beta chains from one sample sequenced in a study of blood T cell repertoires in COVID-19 (TCRdb year 2020). To prepare the library, the immunoSEQ multiplex PCR assay was applied. TCRdb mirrors the immuneACCESS table, restricted to in-frame sequences. Some clones are absent from its copies; in checked studies, under half trace to an unresolved V gene, and the reason for the others is unknown. This sample lists about 320,000 clones; over 70% were detected once. The top ten constitute roughly 1.3% of the sample. Sequencing input: peripheral blood. These receptors all come from a woman in her 50s with acute or convalescent COVID-19.

In its sample, this clone was seen once. Here the CDR3 DNA reads TGTGCCAGTTCTAAGCCATCAGGGGGAAGTTCGAAAGCTTTCTTT. It yields the protein CASSKPSGGSSKAFF. This chain connects TRBV19 to TRBJ1-1; 7 nucleotides match TRBD1. The junction had 18 bases not matched to a gene; V was cut back by 8 bases and J by 9 bases. The CDR3 totals 15 residues. CDR1 LNHDA and CDR2 SQIVND come from the germline V gene (reference sequence).

The J gene is TRBJ1-5, the V gene TRBV27; a possible D gene is TRBD1 (5 bases). The V end was cut by 5 bases, the J end by 6 bases, with 14 bases between. The CDR3 has 14 amino acids. CDR1 is MNHEY and CDR2 is SMNVEV in the germline V gene (reference sequence). The CDR3 loop reads CASSRGDRTQPQHF. The CDR3, as DNA: TGTGCCAGCAGTCGGGGGGATAGGACTCAGCCCCAGCATTTT.

The CDR3 is CATSDRRTSGEGDTQYF. DNA of the CDR3: TGTGCCACCAGTGATCGAAGGACTAGCGGGGAGGGAGATACGCAGTATTTT. This chain connects TRBV24-1 to TRBJ2-3; TRBD2 agrees at 12 bases. The CDR3 length is 17 residues. V dropped 3 bases and J dropped 5; count of bases not matched to a gene: 8. Germline CDR1 KGHDR, CDR2 SFDVKD.

On this clone itself: Different DNA sequences within this sample yield the same CDR3. The gene calls are TRBV5-1 and TRBJ2-1, with TRBD2 identical over 9 bases. The germline V gene has CDR1 SGHRS and CDR2 YFSETQ. The V and J ends lost 4 bases and 7 bases, in that order; junction bases with no gene match: 3. This CDR3 contains 13 residues. The CDR3 region has the DNA TGCGCCAGCAGCACGACTAGCGGAAATGAGCAGTTCTTC. It yields the protein CASSTTSGNEQFF.

The chain carries TRBV18 and TRBJ1-4; TRBD1 agrees at 7 bases. With 4 bases clipped from V and 4 bases from J, the junction kept 3 bases outside the gene matches. CDR1 and CDR2 (germline): KGHSH, LQKENI. The CDR3 has 14 residues. CDR3 sequence reads: CASSRGQSNEKLFF. CDR3 nucleotides: TGTGCCAGCTCACGGGGACAGAGTAATGAAAAACTGTTTTTT. The whole variable domain, remainder taken from reference TRBV18 and TRBJ1-4, is NAGVMQNPRHLVRRRGQEARLRCSPMKGHSHVYWYRQLPEEGLKFMVYLQKENIIDESGMPKERFSAEFPKEGPSILRIQQVVRGDSAAYFCASSRGQSNEKLFFGSGTQLSVL.

J is TRBJ2-7 and V is TRBV6-2 or TRBV6-3; 9 nucleotides match TRBD1. Germline V gives CDR1 MNHEY, CDR2 SVGEGT. The CDR3 length is 16 residues. V was clipped by 0 bases and J by 1 base; unmatched bases: 4. The DNA of the CDR3 is TGTGCCAGCAGTTACTCGAGGGACAGGGAGTCCTACGAGCAGTACTTC. Amino acid sequence: CASSYSRDRESYEQYF.

The chain recombines TRBV2 with TRBJ1-2; the D gene is possibly TRBD1 (5 bases). The germline V and J ends were trimmed by 4 bases and 6 bases, with 12 bases remaining between them. The V gene's germline CDR1 is SNHLY and CDR2 FYNNEI. CDR3 length equals 13 residues. CDR3 protein: CASSGDQGNGYTF. The DNA for the CDR3 is TGTGCCAGCAGTGGAGACCAGGGCAATGGCTACACCTTC.

V usage is TRBV7-2 and J usage is TRBJ1-4, with TRBD1 matching 7 bases. Trimming took 1 base from V and 7 from J; bases not matched to a gene: 3. The CDR3 consists of 14 residues. Germline V gene sequence: CDR1 SGHTA, CDR2 FQGNSA. The CDR3 bases are TGTGCCAGCAGCTTAGGACAGGGAGCTGAAAAACTGTTTTTT. Protein sequence: CASSLGQGAEKLFF.

V is TRBV3-1 (or the pseudogene TRBV3-2) and J is TRBJ1-1; D is possibly TRBD1 (6 bases). There are 15 residues in the CDR3. From germline, CDR1 is LGHDT and CDR2 YNNKEL (reference sequence). V was trimmed by 4 bases and J by 1 base, leaving 13 bases between them. The CDR3 DNA reads TGTGCCAGCAGCCGAAACAGGGCTTCGAACACTGAAGCTTTCTTT. It is translated as CASSRNRASNTEAFF.

V usage is TRBV24-1 and J usage is TRBJ2-1, with D maybe TRBD2 (5 bases). V was cut by 8 bases and J by 4 bases, with 11 bases left in between. Germline V lookup: CDR1 KGHDR, CDR2 SFDVKD. This CDR3 is 13 amino acids long. CDR3 sequence: CATMGSPYNEQFF. The CDR3 DNA sequence: TGTGCCACCATGGGGAGCCCTTACAATGAGCAGTTCTTC.

The chain links TRBV5-1 to TRBJ1-2, with a tentative D call TRBD1 (6 bases). Germline V gives CDR1 SGHRS, CDR2 YFSETQ. The germline V and J ends were trimmed by 0 bases and 6 bases, with 12 bases remaining between them. The CDR3 sequence is 14 residues long. The CDR3 spells CASSLETGSDGYTF. CDR3 in DNA: TGCGCCAGCAGCTTGGAAACAGGGTCGGATGGCTACACCTTC.

The chain is built from TRBV9 and TRBJ2-3; TRBD2 matches 7 bases. The CDR3 runs to 16 residues. V dropped 4 bases and J dropped 3; count of bases not matched to a gene: 11. Per the germline V gene, CDR1 is SGDLS and CDR2 is YYNGEE. The CDR3 nucleotides read TGTGCCAGCAGCTCCCGGGACTACCCCGGGACAGATACGCAGTATTTT. Residues: CASSSRDYPGTDTQYF.

In its sample, this clone was seen once. J is TRBJ2-3 and V is TRBV6-5; 8 positions agree with TRBD1. The germline CDR1 and CDR2 sequences are MNHEY and SVGAGI. The length of the CDR3 is 16 residues. With V trimmed by 0 bases and J by 2 bases, 4 bases remained unmatched. The CDR3 region has the DNA TGTGCCAGCAGTTACTCGGCCAGGGGGCACACAGATACGCAGTATTTT. It specifies CASSYSARGHTDTQYF.

V usage is TRBV6-5 and J usage is TRBJ2-7; possibly TRBD2 for D (6 bases). Trimming removed 2 bases from V and 6 bases from J, with 8 bases in between. Germline-derived CDR1 and CDR2 are MNHEY and SVGAGI. The CDR3 loop spans 12 amino acids. CDR3 DNA sequence: TGTGCCAGCAGTTACAGGGGAGGCGAGCAGTACGTC. Amino acid sequence: CASSYRGGEQYV.

The chain recombines TRBV7-2 with TRBJ2-3; 11 bases are a match to TRBD2. Per germline, CDR1 SGHTA and CDR2 FQGNSA. V was clipped by 1 base and J by 9 bases; unmatched bases: 9. This CDR3 region has 16 residues. This chain's CDR3 is CASSLEASGGFRTQYF. Written as DNA, the CDR3 is TGTGCCAGCAGCTTAGAGGCTAGCGGGGGGTTCCGGACGCAGTATTTT.

This chain connects TRBV7-2 to TRBJ2-5; D unclear. Per germline, CDR1 SGHTA and CDR2 FQGNSA. V shed 3 bases and J shed 5 bases, with 10 bases lying between them. The CDR3 extends over 13 amino acids. CDR3 protein: CASSFGIRETQYF. CDR3 sequence (DNA): TGTGCCAGCAGCTTCGGCATCAGGGAGACCCAGTACTTC.

The genes are TRBV19 and TRBJ2-3; tentatively, D is TRBD2 (6 bases). The V gene's germline CDR1 is LNHDA and CDR2 SQIVND (reference sequence). The ends were cut back, 4 bases at V and 2 bases at J, with 13 bases in the middle. The CDR3 has 15 amino acids. CDR3 DNA sequence: TGTGCCAGTAGTAGACCGGGAGAGCTCACAGATACGCAGTATTTT. Translation gives CASSRPGELTDTQYF.

For this clone: The identical CDR3 is also encoded by other nucleotide sequences in the sample. The CDR3 loop is CSASDRGAQGYTF. The DNA of the CDR3 is TGCAGTGCTAGTGATCGGGGGGCGCAGGGCTACACCTTC. The rearrangement uses TRBV20-1 and TRBJ1-2, with D possibly TRBD1 on 6 matching bases. V dropped 3 bases and J dropped 8 bases, with 16 bases sitting between them. This CDR3 spans 13 amino acids. CDR1 is DFQATT, CDR2 SNEGSKA, per germline (reference sequence).

The V gene is TRBV3-1 (or the pseudogene TRBV3-2), the J gene TRBJ2-4; 10 nucleotides line up with TRBD2. V was clipped by 1 base and J by 5 bases; unmatched bases: 5. CDR3 size: 16 residues. In germline, CDR1 is LGHDT, CDR2 YNNKEL (reference sequence). The CDR3 here is CASSQGPSGGENIQYF. In DNA, the CDR3 is TGTGCCAGCAGCCAAGGTCCCAGCGGGGGGGAAAACATTCAGTACTTC.

This clone has a single count. The chain links TRBV30 to TRBJ1-2; 11 bases are a match to TRBD1. This CDR3 has 16 amino acids. CDR1 is GTSNPN, CDR2 SVGIG, per germline (reference sequence). The V gene end was trimmed by 4 bases and the J gene end by 6 bases; junction bases not matched to a gene: 13. The CDR3 protein is CAWTYGTGTGGNGYTF. For the CDR3, the DNA is TGTGCCTGGACGTATGGTACCGGGACAGGGGGTAATGGCTACACCTTC.

The chain recombines TRBV10-3 with TRBJ1-5; D gene ambiguous. This CDR3 is 13 amino acids long. Trimming took 4 bases from V and 5 from J, leaving 9 bases between them. The germline CDR1 and CDR2 sequences are ENHRY and SYGVKD. CDR3 DNA: TGTGCCATCAGTGCCCAAACTGATCAGCCCCAGCATTTT. It translates to CAISAQTDQPQHF.

Details on this clone: Other DNA sequences within the sample encode an identical CDR3. The chain carries TRBV5-1 and TRBJ1-1, with TRBD1 matching 8 bases. The V segment lost 2 bases and the J segment 1 base; nucleotides outside the gene matches: 1. The CDR3 has 14 amino acids. Germline CDR1 SGHRS, CDR2 YFSETQ. The CDR3 is CASSFDRGNTEAFF. The CDR3 DNA reads as TGCGCCAGCAGCTTCGACAGGGGGAACACTGAAGCTTTCTTT.

The chain combines TRBV7-2 with TRBJ1-2; D possibly corresponds to TRBD1 (6 bases). The CDR3 runs 15 residues. The V end was cut by 0 bases, the J end by 4 bases, with 12 bases between. Germline V lookup: CDR1 SGHTA, CDR2 FQGNSA. The CDR3 loop is CASSLATGQPYGYTF. As DNA, the CDR3 is TGTGCCAGCAGCTTAGCGACTGGACAGCCCTATGGCTACACCTTC.

The gene calls are TRBV19 and TRBJ2-2; TRBD2 might be the D (5 bases). The germline V and J ends were trimmed by 3 bases and 0 bases, with 8 bases remaining between them. CDR3 length: 15 residues. From germline, CDR1 is LNHDA and CDR2 SQIVND (reference sequence). CDR3 amino acids: CASSMGRTNTGELFF. The CDR3 nucleotides read TGTGCCAGTAGTATGGGGAGAACGAACACCGGGGAGCTGTTTTTT. The complete variable domain, with remaining parts taken from reference TRBV19 and TRBJ2-2, reads DGGITQSPKYLFRKEGQNVTLSCEQNLNHDAMYWYRQDPGQGLRLIYYSQIVNDFQKGDIAEGYSVSREKKESFPLTVTSAQKNPTAFYLCASSMGRTNTGELFFGEGSRLTVL.

V gene TRBV18 combines with J gene TRBJ2-1; 10 bases agree with TRBD2. The J segment lost 8 bases and the V segment lost 6 bases, leaving 7 bases of the junction unmatched. This CDR3 comprises 14 residues. Germline assignment: CDR1 KGHSH and CDR2 LQKENI. The CDR3 DNA reads TGTGCCAGCTCCCCGCCTAGCGGGGGCGATGAGCAGTTCTTC. This codes for CASSPPSGGDEQFF.

The rearrangement uses TRBV25-1 and TRBJ1-6; no firm D call. Trimming shortened V by 0 bases and J by 9 bases, and 15 bases separated the two germline ends. The germline V gene has CDR1 MGHDK and CDR2 SYGVNS. The CDR3 consists of 16 residues. CDR3 sequence reads: CASSEYQDPGISPLHF. CDR3 nucleotide sequence: TGTGCCAGCAGTGAATATCAGGACCCCGGGATTTCACCCCTCCACTTT.

The chain combines TRBV5-1 with TRBJ2-7; D perhaps matches TRBD1 (6 bases). Between the trimmed V and J ends, which lost 4 bases and 5 bases, there was a span of 19 bases. The CDR3 length is 15 residues. CDR1 and CDR2 from the germline V gene are SGHRS and YFSETQ. The CDR3 is CASSTQGTRDNEQYF. CDR3 DNA: TGCGCCAGCAGCACACAGGGTACCCGGGACAACGAGCAGTACTTC.

This clone was seen only a few times. The chain recombines TRBV5-8 with TRBJ1-5, with D possibly matching TRBD1 (6 bases). The CDR3 has 13 amino acids. From germline, CDR1 is SGHTS and CDR2 YDEGEE. The V end was cut by 5 bases, the J end by 2 bases, with 8 bases between. The CDR3 loop is CASRAGGNQPQHF. CDR3 bases: TGTGCCAGCAGGGCAGGGGGCAATCAGCCCCAGCATTTT.

The chain links TRBV5-1 to TRBJ2-2, with 7 bases lining up with TRBD2. This CDR3 spans 15 amino acids. The trim removed 1 base at V and 5 bases at J, leaving 5 bases unmatched. Germline CDR1 reads SGHRS; CDR2 reads YFSETQ. The chain's CDR3 is CASSLWQGGTGELFF. CDR3 nucleotides: TGCGCCAGCAGCTTGTGGCAGGGAGGGACCGGGGAGCTGTTTTTT.

The rearrangement uses TRBV7-2 and TRBJ1-1; 7 bases fit TRBD1. V trimming: 3 bases; J trimming: 3 bases; junction bases outside the gene matches: 1. The CDR3 spans 13 residues. Germline lookup yields CDR1 SGHTA and CDR2 FQGNSA. The CDR3 bases are TGTGCCAGCAGCTTGACAGGGTACACTGAAGCTTTCTTT. This gives the protein CASSLTGYTEAFF.